The TCR beta chain under discussion was sequenced for a study of cytomegalovirus exposure and HLA in healthy donors. This PCR relied on a set of 60 Vbeta primers and 13 Jbeta primers. Clones were read by immunoSEQ multiplex PCR, and TCRdb kept only the in-frame ones, dropping some. The sample carries approximately 150,000 clones, almost 80% recorded once. Overall study findings and caveats: The likely explanation for a cluster of highly shared sequence variants was sequencing artifact. Immune exposure data for these donors was limited to CMV serostatus. Most of the CMV-associated TCR beta chains (in a later analysis) appeared to be HLA-restricted.

This cohort consisted of healthy bone marrow donors. With regard to this clone: Its cognate antigen is unknown.

The CDR3 has 15 amino acids. The germline CDR1 and CDR2 sequences are MNHEY and SVGAGI. The trim removed 6 bases at V and 0 bases at J, leaving 8 bases unmatched. Sequenced material: PBMCs. This TCR came from a woman in her 50s in good health and CMV-seronegative. The chain combines TRBV6-5 with TRBJ2-7, with TRBD2 identical over 7 bases. Here the CDR3 DNA reads TGTGCCAGCAGCCCTGAAGCGGGGAGCTCCTACGAGCAGTACTTC. Translating it yields CASSPEAGSSYEQYF.